This T cell receptor (beta chain) was sequenced in a study of CD8 T cells in Susac syndrome. The multiple sclerosis controls comprised treatment-naive patients whose relapsing-remitting disease was stable or active. FACS was used to enrich TEMRA cells, whereas the CD8+ and CD4+ T cells were obtained by negative isolation. This CDR3 region has 14 residues. V was pared by 2 bases and J by 3 bases, with 3 bases of the junction left unmatched. Germline values: CDR1 LGHNA, CDR2 YNFKEQ. After extraction with the RNeasy kit, 0.5 to 1 ug of the RNA was reverse transcribed using random hexamers. Amplification of TCR beta CDR3 spanned 54 Vbeta and 13 Jbeta via immunoSEQ multiplex PCR. TCRdb independently ran MiXCR on the immunoSEQ multiplex PCR reads; one entry per CDR3 protein. Of a few hundred thousand distinct CDR3 sequences in the sample, 93% are singletons; the top ten hold 0.07% to 0.09%.

This chain links TRBV4-2 with TRBJ1-1, with 7 nucleotides matching TRBD1. The source is a human donor with multiple sclerosis. Sequenced sample: CD4+ T cells from PBMCs. The CDR3 protein is CASSQTGTDTEAFF. In DNA, the CDR3 is TGTGCCAGCAGCCAAACCGGGACAGACACTGAAGCTTTCTTT.